The clone carrying this TCR beta chain occurred many times. Its specificity is unknown. The data stem from a study of early T cells in non-severe SARS-CoV-2 infection. Background on the study: Sequencing targeted bulk RNA from unsorted whole blood, leaving chains unpaired.

The TCR library protocol was used to attach unique molecular identifiers. These identifiers were attached to individual cDNA molecules. TCRdb processed the 5' RACE reads anew with MiXCR; each CDR3 protein has one entry. The profile shows under 70,000 distinct CDR3 sequences, less than 5% of them singletons. Findings and caveats of the study: Matches to VDJdb favored anti-spike CD8 responses and missed private and CD4 specificities.

With V trimmed by 5 bases and J by 7 bases, 6 bases remained unmatched. Per the germline V gene, CDR1 is LNHDA and CDR2 is SQIVND (reference sequence). The CDR3 covers 15 residues. The TCR originated in an adult who was a healthcare worker with PCR-confirmed SARS-CoV-2 infection or an uninfected control (not recorded which). The chain joins TRBV19 to TRBJ2-1; 12 bases map to TRBD1. Material for sequencing was whole blood. CDR3 amino acids: CASSPGTGGQNEQFF. The CDR3 DNA reads TGTGCCAGTAGTCCCGGGACAGGGGGCCAAAATGAGCAGTTCTTC.